This T cell receptor (beta chain) was profiled in a study of beta chain features in type 1 diabetes. Study overall: Sorted cells from all samples, numbering 107,917,701, were examined. Whole-study findings and limits: The naive, central memory and Treg TCRB repertoires of patients appeared to be more similar to one another than those of healthy donors. In every one of the four CD4+ subsets, TCRB CDR3s were moderately but significantly shorter in Type 1 diabetes patients. Cells with high TCR expression could be over-represented when cDNA is sequenced.

The sequenced template was cDNA made from the entire isolated RNA. Sequencing was performed with immunoSEQ multiplex PCR; in TCRdb, only in-frame clones are kept and a portion is missing. Here the sample spans hundreds of thousands of clones, over 11% being singletons. This CDR3 is built from 12 residues. The V end was cut by 10 bases, the J end by 4 bases, with 13 bases between. CDR1 and CDR2 from the germline V gene are MDHEN and SYDVKM. CD45RO/CCR7/CD25/CD127/CD95/CD27 separated CD4+ naive, central memory, regulatory and stem cell-like memory cells by sorting. This clone was recorded only once. Its antigen remains unknown.

The sample comprised naive CD4+ T cells from blood. The rearrangement uses TRBV28 and TRBJ1-2; no clear D. This TCR came from a man between 18 and 35 years old with type 1 diabetes. In nucleotides, the CDR3 is TGTGCCACTTCGCCTCAAATCTATGGCTACACCTTC. This codes for CATSPQIYGYTF.